This TCR beta chain was sequenced in a study of CD8 T cells in Susac syndrome. Reverse transcription of roughly 0.5 to 1 ug RNA was carried out with random hexamers. Multiplex immunoSEQ PCR targeted 54 Vbeta and 13 Jbeta TCR beta segments. TCRdb recomputed calls from the immunoSEQ multiplex PCR reads with MiXCR, one row per CDR3 protein. Of approximately 150,000 distinct CDR3 sequences in the sample, roughly 76% were seen once. V was cut by 2 bases and J by 3 bases, with 8 bases left in between. The CDR3 loop spans 13 amino acids. Per the germline V gene, CDR1 is MNHEY and CDR2 is SMNVEV (reference sequence). Included as multiple sclerosis controls were treatment-naive patients who had stable or active relapsing-remitting disease.

Source material: CD8+ T cells from PBMCs. This receptor was identified in a human donor with multiple sclerosis. The genes are TRBV27 and TRBJ2-7; D unclear. For the CDR3, the DNA is TGTGCCAGCAGTTTAGGGTTCTTCTACGAGCAGTACTTC. Its protein is CASSLGFFYEQYF.